These 2 T cell receptor beta chains originate from one sample sequenced in a study of T cells in tumors after PD-1 blockade. The repertoire was sequenced with immunoSEQ multiplex PCR; TCRdb's copy has only in-frame clones and lacks some. The profile shows some 47,000 clones, just under 80% of them singletons. Sequencing was performed on PBMCs, taken before anti-PD-1 treatment. Receptors originate from a human donor with basal cell carcinoma.

This rearrangement joins TRBV5-4 to TRBJ1-4; no definite D call. V was cut by 4 bases and J by 5 bases, with 12 bases left in between. The CDR3 runs to 14 residues. Germline V lookup: CDR1 SGHNT, CDR2 YYREEE (reference sequence). The CDR3 coding sequence is TGTGCCAGCAGCGCCGGGTTCCGAAATGAAAAACTGTTTTTT. It translates to CASSAGFRNEKLFF.

The chain has TRBV30 and TRBJ1-3; the D is unclear. V lost 0 bases and J lost 0, with 9 bases in between. Per the germline V gene, CDR1 is GTSNPN and CDR2 is SVGIG (reference sequence). The CDR3 spans 15 residues. The CDR3 DNA sequence: TGTGCCTGGAGTGTACGCGGGGTCTCTGGAAACACCATATATTTT. Translation gives CAWSVRGVSGNTIYF.